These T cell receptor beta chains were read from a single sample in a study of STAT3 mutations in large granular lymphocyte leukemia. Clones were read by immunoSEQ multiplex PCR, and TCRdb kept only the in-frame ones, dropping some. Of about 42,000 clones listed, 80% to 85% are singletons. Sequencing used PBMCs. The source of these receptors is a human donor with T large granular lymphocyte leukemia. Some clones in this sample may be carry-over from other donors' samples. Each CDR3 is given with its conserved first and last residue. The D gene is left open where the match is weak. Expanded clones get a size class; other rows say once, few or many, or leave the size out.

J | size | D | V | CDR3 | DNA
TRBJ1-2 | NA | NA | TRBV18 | CASSPWVSDYGYTF | TGTGCCAGCTCACCATGGGTATCGGACTATGGCTACACCTTC
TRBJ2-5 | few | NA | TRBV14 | CASSHGVQETQYF | TGTGCCAGCAGCCATGGGGTCCAAGAGACCCAGTACTTC
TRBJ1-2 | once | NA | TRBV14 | CASSQDPVNYGYTF | TGTGCCAGCAGCCAAGACCCGGTCAACTATGGCTACACCTTC
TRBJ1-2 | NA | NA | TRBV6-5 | CASSYGRGDGYTF | TGTGCCAGCAGTTACGGCAGGGGTGACGGCTACACCTTC
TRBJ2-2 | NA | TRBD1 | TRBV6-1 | CANLGQSYTGELFF | TGTGCCAACTTGGGACAGTCATACACCGGGGAGCTGTTTTTT
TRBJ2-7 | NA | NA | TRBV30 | CAWSGNYEQYF | TGTGCCTGGAGCGGAAACTACGAGCAGTACTTC
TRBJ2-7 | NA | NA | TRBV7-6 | CASSSGTVGRGPYEQYF | TGTGCCAGCAGTTCCGGGACAGTGGGTCGGGGGCCCTACGAGCAGTACTTC
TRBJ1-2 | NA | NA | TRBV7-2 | CASSLDGRGVGYGGYTF | TGTGCCAGCAGCTTAGACGGCAGGGGCGTTGGATATGGTGGCTACACCTTC
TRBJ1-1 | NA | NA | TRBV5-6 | CASSWTANTEAFF | TGTGCCAGCAGCTGGACAGCGAACACTGAAGCTTTCTTT
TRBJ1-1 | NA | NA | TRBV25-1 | CASRRGLDTEAFF | TGTGCCAGCAGGAGGGGCTTGGACACTGAAGCTTTCTTT
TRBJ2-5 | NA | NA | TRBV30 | CALDSQETQYF | TGTGCCTTGGACAGCCAAGAGACCCAGTACTTC
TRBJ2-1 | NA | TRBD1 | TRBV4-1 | CASSRLQGANEQFF | TGCGCCAGCAGCAGACTACAGGGGGCTAATGAGCAGTTCTTC
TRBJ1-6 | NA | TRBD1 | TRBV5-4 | CASSQGGGDSPLHF | TGTGCCAGCAGCCAGGGGGGAGGCGATTCACCCCTCCACTTT
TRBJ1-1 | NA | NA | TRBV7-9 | CASSPKGPNTEAFF | TGTGCCAGCAGCCCCAAGGGACCCAACACTGAAGCTTTCTTT
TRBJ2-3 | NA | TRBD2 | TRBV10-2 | CASSPGGDTQYF | TGCGCCAGCAGTCCGGGGGGAGATACGCAGTATTTT
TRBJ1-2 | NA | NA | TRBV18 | CASSPTQERSYGYTF | TGTGCCAGCTCACCAACACAGGAGCGGAGCTATGGCTACACCTTC
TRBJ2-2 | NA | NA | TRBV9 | CASSPIGGVDTGELFF | TGTGCCAGCAGCCCGATCGGGGGTGTGGACACCGGGGAGCTGTTTTTT
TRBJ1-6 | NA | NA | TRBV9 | CASSVLAQGGNSPLHF | TGTGCCAGCAGCGTATTAGCACAGGGAGGAAATTCACCCCTCCACTTT
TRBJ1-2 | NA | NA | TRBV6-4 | CAPPGARANYGYTF | TGTGCCCCCCCTGGGGCAAGGGCTAACTATGGCTACACCTTC
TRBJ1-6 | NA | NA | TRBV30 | CAWSVDRTDAYNSPLHF | TGTGCCTGGAGTGTTGATCGGACTGACGCCTATAATTCACCCCTCCACTTT
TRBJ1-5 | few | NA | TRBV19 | CASSIPGGSWQPQHF | TGTGCCAGTAGTATCCCCGGGGGCTCTTGGCAGCCCCAGCATTTT
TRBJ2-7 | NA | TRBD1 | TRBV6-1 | CASSPGQAPYEQYF | TGTGCCAGCAGTCCGGGACAGGCTCCCTACGAGCAGTACTTC
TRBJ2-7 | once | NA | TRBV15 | CATSREPSTGSYEQYF | TGTGCCACCAGCAGAGAACCTTCGACAGGCTCCTACGAGCAGTACTTC
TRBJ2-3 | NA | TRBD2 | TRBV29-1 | CSVDPRGGADTQYF | TGCAGCGTTGATCCGCGGGGGGGCGCAGATACGCAGTATTTT
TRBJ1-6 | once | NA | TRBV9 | CASSYRQDWDSPLHF | TGTGCCAGCAGCTACCGACAGGACTGGGATTCACCCCTCCACTTT
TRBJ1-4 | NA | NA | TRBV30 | CAWKRGLAGEKLFF | TGTGCCTGGAAAAGGGGGTTGGCGGGAGAAAAACTGTTTTTT
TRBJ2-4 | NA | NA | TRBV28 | CASSRPQNIQYF | TGTGCCAGCAGCCGGCCGCAAAACATTCAGTACTTC
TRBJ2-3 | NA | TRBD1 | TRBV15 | CATGPGTGRTDTQYF | TGTGCCACCGGCCCCGGGACAGGGAGGACAGATACGCAGTATTTT
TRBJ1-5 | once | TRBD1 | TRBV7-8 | CASSSATGGGQPQHF | TGTGCCAGCAGCTCGGCGACAGGGGGAGGACAGCCCCAGCATTTT
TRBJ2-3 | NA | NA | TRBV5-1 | CASSFWDPRADTQYF | TGCGCCAGCAGCTTCTGGGACCCCAGGGCGGATACGCAGTATTTT